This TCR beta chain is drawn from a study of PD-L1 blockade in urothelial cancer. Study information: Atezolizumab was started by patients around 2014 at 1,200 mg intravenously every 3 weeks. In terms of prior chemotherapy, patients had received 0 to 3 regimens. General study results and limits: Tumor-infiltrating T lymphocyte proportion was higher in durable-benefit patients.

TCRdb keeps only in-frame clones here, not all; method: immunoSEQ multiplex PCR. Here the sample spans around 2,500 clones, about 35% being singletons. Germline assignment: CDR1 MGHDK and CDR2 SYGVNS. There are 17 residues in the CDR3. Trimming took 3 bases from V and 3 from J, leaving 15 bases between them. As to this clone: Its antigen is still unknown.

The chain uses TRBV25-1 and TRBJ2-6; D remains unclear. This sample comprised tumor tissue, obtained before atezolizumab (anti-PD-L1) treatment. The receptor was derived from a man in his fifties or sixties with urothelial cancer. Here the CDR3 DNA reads TGTGCCAGCAGTGATTTCGGGTGGGGAATTGGGGCCAACGTCCTGACTTTC. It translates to CASSDFGWGIGANVLTF.